These T cell receptor beta chains were read from a single sample in a study of HIV-infected patients and healthy controls. TCRdb recomputed calls from the 5' RACE reads with MiXCR, one row per CDR3 protein. The table has approximately 67,000 distinct CDR3 sequences, 16% seen once. The sequenced material came from CD4+ T cells from blood. The receptors originated from a human donor in good health. CDR3s include the opening cysteine and the closing phenylalanine or tryptophan. The D gene is left open where the match is weak. Not every row has a clone size; where given, it reads once, few, many or a size class.

v_gene,d_gene,j_gene,abundance,CDR3aa,CDR3nt
TRBV29-1,-,TRBJ1-1,few,CSGASQMNTEAFF,TGCAGCGGGGCATCACAGATGAACACTGAAGCTTTCTTT
TRBV7-6,-,TRBJ1-1,many,CASSLAMNTEAFF,TGTGCCAGCAGCTTAGCAATGAACACTGAAGCTTTCTTT
TRBV28,TRBD2,TRBJ2-3,few,CASSLEGTSGRDTQYF,TGTGCCAGCAGTTTGGAAGGGACTAGCGGGAGGGATACGCAGTATTTT
TRBV7-8,-,TRBJ1-5,-,CASSLAGLGNQPQHF,TGTGCCAGCAGCTTAGCAGGGCTGGGCAATCAGCCCCAGCATTTT
TRBV6-2/TRBV6-3,TRBD1,TRBJ2-1,many,CASRQTGAARQFF,TGTGCCAGCAGACAGACAGGGGCTGCAAGGCAGTTCTTC
TRBV5-1,TRBD2,TRBJ2-1,-,CASSSTSGTSYNEQFF,TGCGCCAGCAGCTCGACCTCCGGGACTAGCTACAATGAGCAGTTCTTC
TRBV19,-,TRBJ1-5,-,CASSKRGDSNQPQHF,TGTGCCAGTAGTAAGCGTGGGGATAGCAATCAGCCCCAGCATTTT
TRBV3-1,-,TRBJ2-5,-,CASSQELRRQGGETQYF,TGTGCCAGCAGCCAAGAGTTAAGGAGACAGGGAGGGGAGACCCAGTACTTC
TRBV7-8,-,TRBJ1-4,-,CASSLRGNGGFEKLFF,TGTGCCAGCAGCTTAAGGGGGAACGGGGGATTCGAAAAACTGTTTTTT
TRBV3-1,TRBD1,TRBJ2-7,-,CASSQDLNRGLTYEQYF,TGTGCCAGCAGCCAAGATTTAAACAGGGGTCTGACCTACGAGCAGTACTTC
TRBV19,-,TRBJ2-3,-,CASRASPSTDTQYF,TGTGCCAGTAGGGCTTCCCCTAGCACAGATACGCAGTATTTT
TRBV28,-,TRBJ2-6,few,CASSFWGRGSFSGANVLTF,TGTGCCAGCAGTTTTTGGGGGCGCGGGTCCTTCTCTGGGGCCAACGTCCTGACTTTC
TRBV7-3,-,TRBJ1-1,few,CASSSGVADTEAFF,TGTGCCAGCAGCTCTGGGGTAGCGGACACTGAAGCTTTCTTT
TRBV6-6,-,TRBJ1-5,-,CASSYEGRDNQPQHF,TGTGCCAGCAGTTACGAGGGCCGAGACAATCAGCCCCAGCATTTT
TRBV12-3/TRBV12-4,-,TRBJ2-3,few,CASRSDRTSTDTQYF,TGTGCCAGCAGGTCTGACAGAACTAGCACAGATACGCAGTATTTT
TRBV28,-,TRBJ2-7,many,CASSAYEQYF,TGTGCCAGCAGTGCCTACGAGCAGTACTTC
TRBV12-3/TRBV12-4,TRBD2,TRBJ2-3,-,CASRFSGTYTDTQYF,TGTGCCAGCAGATTTAGCGGGACCTACACAGATACGCAGTATTTT